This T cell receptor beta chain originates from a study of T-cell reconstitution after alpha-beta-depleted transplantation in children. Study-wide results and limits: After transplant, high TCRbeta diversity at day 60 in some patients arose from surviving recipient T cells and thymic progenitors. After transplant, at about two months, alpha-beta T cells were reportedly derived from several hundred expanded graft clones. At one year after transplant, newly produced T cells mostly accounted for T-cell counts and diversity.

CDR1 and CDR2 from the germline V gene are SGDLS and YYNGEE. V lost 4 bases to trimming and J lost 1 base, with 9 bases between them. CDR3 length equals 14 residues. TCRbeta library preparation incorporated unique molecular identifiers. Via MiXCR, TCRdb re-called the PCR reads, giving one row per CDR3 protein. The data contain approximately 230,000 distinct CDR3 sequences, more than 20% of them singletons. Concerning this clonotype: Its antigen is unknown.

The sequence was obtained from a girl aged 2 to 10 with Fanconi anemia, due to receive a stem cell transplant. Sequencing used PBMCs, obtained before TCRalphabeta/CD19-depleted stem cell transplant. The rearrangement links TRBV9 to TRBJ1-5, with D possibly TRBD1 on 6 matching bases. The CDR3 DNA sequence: TGTGCCAGCAGCCGGGGACACAGCAATCAGCCCCAGCATTTT. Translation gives CASSRGHSNQPQHF. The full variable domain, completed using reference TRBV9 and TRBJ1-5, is DSGVTQTPKHLITATGQRVTLRCSPRSGDLSVYWYQQSLDQGLQFLIQYYNGEERAKGNILERFSAQQFPDLHSELNLSSLELGDSALYFCASSRGHSNQPQHFGDGTRLSIL.